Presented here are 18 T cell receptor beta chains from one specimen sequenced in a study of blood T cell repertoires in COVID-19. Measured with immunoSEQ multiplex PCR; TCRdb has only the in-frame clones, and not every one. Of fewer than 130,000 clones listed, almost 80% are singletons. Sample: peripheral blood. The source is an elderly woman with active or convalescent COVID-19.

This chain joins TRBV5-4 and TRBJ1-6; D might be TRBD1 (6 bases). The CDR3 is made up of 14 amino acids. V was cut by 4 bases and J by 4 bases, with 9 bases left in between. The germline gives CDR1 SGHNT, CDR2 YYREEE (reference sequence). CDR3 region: CASSPTGYNSPLHF. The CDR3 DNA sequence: TGTGCCAGCAGCCCTACAGGGTATAATTCACCCCTCCACTTT.

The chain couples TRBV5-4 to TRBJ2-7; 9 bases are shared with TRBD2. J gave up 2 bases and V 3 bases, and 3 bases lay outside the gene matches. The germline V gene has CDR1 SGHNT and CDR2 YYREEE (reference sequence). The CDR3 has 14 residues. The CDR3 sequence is CASSSSGRTYEQYF. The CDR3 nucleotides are TGTGCCAGCAGCTCGAGCGGGAGGACCTACGAGCAGTACTTC. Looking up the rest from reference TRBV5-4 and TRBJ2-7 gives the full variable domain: ETGVTQSPTHLIKTRGQQVTLRCSSQSGHNTVSWYQQALGQGPQFIFQYYREEENGRGNFPPRFSGLQFPNYSSELNVNALELDDSALYLCASSSSGRTYEQYFGPGTRLTVT.

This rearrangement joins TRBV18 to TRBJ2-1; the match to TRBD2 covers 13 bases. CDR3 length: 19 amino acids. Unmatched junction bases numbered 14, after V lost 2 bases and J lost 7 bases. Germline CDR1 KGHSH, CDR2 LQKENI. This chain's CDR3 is CASSPTRLAGGMSGNEQFF. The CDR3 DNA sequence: TGTGCCAGCTCACCAACCCGACTAGCGGGAGGCATGTCTGGGAATGAGCAGTTCTTC.

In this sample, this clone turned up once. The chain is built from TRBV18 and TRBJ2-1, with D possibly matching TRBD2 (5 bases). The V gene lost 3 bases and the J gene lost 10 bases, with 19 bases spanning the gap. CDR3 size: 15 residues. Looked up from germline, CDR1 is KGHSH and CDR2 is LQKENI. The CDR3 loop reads CASSPPSGSNQEQFF. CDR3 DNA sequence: TGTGCCAGCTCACCCCCCTCGGGATCAAACCAGGAGCAGTTCTTC.

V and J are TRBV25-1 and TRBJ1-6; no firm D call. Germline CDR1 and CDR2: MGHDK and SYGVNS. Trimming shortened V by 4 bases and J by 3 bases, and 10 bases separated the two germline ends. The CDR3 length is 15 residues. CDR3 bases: TGTGCCAGCAGTGTCGACTTCGGCTATAATTCACCCCTCCACTTT. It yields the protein CASSVDFGYNSPLHF.

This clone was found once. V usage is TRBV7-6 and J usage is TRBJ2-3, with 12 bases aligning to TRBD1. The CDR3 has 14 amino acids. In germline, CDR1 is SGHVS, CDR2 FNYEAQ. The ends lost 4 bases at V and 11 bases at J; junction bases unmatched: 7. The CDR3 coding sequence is TGTGCCAGCAGCTCCGGGACAGGGGGCGCGAGGCAGTATTTT. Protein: CASSSGTGGARQYF.

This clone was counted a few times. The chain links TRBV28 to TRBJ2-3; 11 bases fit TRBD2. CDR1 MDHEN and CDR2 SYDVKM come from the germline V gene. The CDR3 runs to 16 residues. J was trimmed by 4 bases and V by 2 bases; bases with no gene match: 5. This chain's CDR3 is CASSLEDSGRADTQYF. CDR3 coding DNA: TGTGCCAGCAGTTTAGAGGATAGCGGGAGGGCAGATACGCAGTATTTT.

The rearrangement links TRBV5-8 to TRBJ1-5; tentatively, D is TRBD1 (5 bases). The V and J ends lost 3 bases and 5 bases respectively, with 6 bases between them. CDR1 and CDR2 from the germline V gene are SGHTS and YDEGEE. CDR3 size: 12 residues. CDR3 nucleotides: TGTGCCAGCAGCTGGGGGGATCAGCCCCAGCATTTT. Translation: CASSWGDQPQHF.

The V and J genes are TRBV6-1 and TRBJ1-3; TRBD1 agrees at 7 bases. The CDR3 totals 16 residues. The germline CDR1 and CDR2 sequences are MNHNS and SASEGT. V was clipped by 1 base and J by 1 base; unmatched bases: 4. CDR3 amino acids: CASSEDTGASGNTIYF. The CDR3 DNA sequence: TGTGCCAGCAGTGAAGATACAGGGGCGTCTGGAAACACCATATATTTT.

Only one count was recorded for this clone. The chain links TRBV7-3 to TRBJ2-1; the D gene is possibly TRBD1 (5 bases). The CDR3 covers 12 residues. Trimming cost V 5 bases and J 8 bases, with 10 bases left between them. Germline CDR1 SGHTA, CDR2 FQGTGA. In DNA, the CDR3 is TGTGCCAGCAGCCTGGGGCCACATGAGCAGTTCTTC. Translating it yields CASSLGPHEQFF.

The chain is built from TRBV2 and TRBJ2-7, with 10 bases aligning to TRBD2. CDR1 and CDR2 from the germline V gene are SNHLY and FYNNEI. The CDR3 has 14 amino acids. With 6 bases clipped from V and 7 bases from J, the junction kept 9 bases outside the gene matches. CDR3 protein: CASRRSGRVGEQYF. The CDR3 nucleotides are TGTGCCAGCAGGAGAAGCGGGAGGGTGGGGGAGCAGTACTTC.

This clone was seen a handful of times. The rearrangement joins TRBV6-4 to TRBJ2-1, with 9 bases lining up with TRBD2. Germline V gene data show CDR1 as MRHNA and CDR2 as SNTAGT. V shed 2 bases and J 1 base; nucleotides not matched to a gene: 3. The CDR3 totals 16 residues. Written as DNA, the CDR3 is TGTGCCAGCAGTGACCTTAGCGGGAGTTCCTACAATGAGCAGTTCTTC. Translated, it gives CASSDLSGSSYNEQFF.

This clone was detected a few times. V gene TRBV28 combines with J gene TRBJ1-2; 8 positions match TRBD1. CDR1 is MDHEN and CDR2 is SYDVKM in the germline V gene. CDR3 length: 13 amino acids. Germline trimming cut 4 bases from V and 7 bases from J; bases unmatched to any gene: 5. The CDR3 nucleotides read TGTGCCAGCAGTTCACAGGGGGTGGGTGGCTACACCTTC. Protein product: CASSSQGVGGYTF.

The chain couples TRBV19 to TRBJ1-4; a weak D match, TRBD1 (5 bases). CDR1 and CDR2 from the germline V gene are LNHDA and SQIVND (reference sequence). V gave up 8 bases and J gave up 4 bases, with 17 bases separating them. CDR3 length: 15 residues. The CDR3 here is CASAGRPEGNEKLFF. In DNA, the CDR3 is TGTGCCAGTGCGGGACGTCCGGAGGGTAATGAAAAACTGTTTTTT.

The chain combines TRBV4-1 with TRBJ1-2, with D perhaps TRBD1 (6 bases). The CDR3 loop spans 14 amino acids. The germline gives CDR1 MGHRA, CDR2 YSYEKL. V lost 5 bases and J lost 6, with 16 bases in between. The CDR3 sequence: CASSDRGRGNGYTF. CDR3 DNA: TGCGCCAGCAGCGACCGGGGCAGGGGTAATGGCTACACCTTC.

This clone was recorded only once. The CDR3 region has the DNA TGTGCCAGCTCAATCAGTAACTCCTACAATGAGCAGTTCTTC. It encodes CASSISNSYNEQFF. This chain uses TRBV18 with TRBJ2-1; D is undetermined. With 5 bases removed from V and 0 bases from J, the gap between germline ends came to 8 bases. Germline V gene lookup returns CDR1 KGHSH and CDR2 LQKENI. The CDR3 is made up of 14 amino acids.

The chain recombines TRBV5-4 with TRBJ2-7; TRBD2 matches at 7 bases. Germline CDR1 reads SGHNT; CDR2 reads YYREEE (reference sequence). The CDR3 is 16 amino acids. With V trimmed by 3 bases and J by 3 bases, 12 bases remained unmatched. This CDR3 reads CASSSRLAVTRYEQYF. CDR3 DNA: TGTGCCAGCAGCTCAAGACTAGCAGTAACTCGCTACGAGCAGTACTTC.

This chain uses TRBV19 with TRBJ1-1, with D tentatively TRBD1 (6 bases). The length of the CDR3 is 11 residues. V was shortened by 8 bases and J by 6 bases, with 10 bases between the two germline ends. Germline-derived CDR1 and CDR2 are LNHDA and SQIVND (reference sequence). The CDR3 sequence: CASWGGPEAFF. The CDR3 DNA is TGTGCCAGTTGGGGGGGGCCTGAAGCTTTCTTT.